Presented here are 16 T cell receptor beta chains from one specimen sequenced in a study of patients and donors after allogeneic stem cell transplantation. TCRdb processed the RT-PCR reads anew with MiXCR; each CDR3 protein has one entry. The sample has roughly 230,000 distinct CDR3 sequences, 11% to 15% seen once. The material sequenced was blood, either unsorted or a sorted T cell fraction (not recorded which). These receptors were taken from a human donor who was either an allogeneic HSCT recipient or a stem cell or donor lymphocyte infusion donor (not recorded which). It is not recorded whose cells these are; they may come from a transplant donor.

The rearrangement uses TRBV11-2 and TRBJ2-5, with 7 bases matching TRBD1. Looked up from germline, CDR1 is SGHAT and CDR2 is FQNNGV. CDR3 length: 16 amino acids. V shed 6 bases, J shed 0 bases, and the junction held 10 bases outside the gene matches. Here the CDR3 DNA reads TGTGCCAGCAGACGACTCCCGGGACAGAACCAAGAGACCCAGTACTTC. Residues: CASRRLPGQNQETQYF.

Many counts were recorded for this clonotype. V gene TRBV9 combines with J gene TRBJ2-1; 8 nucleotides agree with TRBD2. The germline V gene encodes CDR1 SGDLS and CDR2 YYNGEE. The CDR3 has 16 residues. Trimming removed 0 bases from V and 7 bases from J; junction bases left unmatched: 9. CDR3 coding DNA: TGTGCCAGCAGCGTAGCTACTCGGGAGGGATGGAATGAGCAGTTCTTC. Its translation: CASSVATREGWNEQFF.

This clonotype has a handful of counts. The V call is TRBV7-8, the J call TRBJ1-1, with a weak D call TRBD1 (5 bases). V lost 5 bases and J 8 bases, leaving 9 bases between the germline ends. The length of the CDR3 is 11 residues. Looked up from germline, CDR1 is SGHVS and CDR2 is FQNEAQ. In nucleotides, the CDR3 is TGTGCCAGCAGCCAGCAGGGAGAAGCTTTCTTT. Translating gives CASSQQGEAFF.

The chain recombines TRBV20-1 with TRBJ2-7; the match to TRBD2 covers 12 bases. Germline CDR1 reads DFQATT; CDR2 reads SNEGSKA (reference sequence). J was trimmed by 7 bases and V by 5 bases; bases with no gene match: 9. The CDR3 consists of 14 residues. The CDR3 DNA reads TGCAGTGCTCTAGCGGGAGGGGTCGGGGGTGAGCAGTACTTC. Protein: CSALAGGVGGEQYF.

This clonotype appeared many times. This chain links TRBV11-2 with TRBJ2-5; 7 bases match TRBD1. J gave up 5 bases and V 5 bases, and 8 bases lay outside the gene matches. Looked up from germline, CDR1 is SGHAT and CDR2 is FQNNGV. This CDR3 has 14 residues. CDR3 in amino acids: CASSPIQGWETQYF. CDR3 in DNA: TGTGCCAGCAGCCCCATACAGGGGTGGGAGACCCAGTACTTC.

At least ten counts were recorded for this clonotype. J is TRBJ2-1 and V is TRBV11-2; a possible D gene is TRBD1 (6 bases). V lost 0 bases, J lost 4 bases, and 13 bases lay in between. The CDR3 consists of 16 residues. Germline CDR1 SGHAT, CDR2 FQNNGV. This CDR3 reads CASSLEGTTPYNEQFF. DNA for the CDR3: TGTGCCAGCAGCTTAGAGGGGACAACCCCTTACAATGAGCAGTTCTTC.

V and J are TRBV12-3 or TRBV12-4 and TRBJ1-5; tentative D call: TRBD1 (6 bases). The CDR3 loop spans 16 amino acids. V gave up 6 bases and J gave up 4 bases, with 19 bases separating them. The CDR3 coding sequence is TGTGCCAGCAGCTACAGGGAACCTACACCGAATCAGCCCCAGCATTTT. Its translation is CASSYREPTPNQPQHF.

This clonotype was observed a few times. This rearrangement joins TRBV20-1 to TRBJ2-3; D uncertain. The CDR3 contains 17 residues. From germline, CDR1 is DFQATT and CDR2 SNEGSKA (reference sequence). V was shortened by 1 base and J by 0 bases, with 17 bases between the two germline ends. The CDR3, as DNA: TGCAGTGCTAGAGCGGTCAGCGTAGAAACTAGCACAGATACGCAGTATTTT. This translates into CSARAVSVETSTDTQYF.

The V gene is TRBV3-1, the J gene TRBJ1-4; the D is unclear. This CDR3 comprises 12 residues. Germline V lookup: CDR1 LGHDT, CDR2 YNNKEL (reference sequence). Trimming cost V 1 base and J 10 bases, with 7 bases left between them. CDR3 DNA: TGTGCCAGCAGCCAAGCCATGGGAAAACTGTTTTTT. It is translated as CASSQAMGKLFF.

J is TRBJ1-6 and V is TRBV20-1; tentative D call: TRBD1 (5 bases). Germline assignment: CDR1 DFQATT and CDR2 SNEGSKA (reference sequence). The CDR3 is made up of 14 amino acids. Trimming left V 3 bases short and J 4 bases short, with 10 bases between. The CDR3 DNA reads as TGCAGTGCTAGTAGCCAGGGTTATAATTCACCCCTCCACTTT. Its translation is CSASSQGYNSPLHF.

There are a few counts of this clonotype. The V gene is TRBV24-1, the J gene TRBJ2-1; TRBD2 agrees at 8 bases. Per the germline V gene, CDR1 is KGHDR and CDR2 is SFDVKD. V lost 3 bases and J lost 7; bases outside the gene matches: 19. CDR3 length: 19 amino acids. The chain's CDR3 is CATSDTVDLKSGSKNEQFF. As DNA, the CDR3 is TGTGCCACCAGTGATACCGTTGACCTGAAGAGCGGGAGTAAGAATGAGCAGTTCTTC.

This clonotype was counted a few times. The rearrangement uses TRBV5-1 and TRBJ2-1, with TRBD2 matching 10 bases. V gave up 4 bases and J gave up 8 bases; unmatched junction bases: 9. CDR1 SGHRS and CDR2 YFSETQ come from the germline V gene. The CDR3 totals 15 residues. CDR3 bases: TGCGCCAGCAGCATAGTAGCGGGGGGCCGCGATGAGCAGTTCTTC. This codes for CASSIVAGGRDEQFF.

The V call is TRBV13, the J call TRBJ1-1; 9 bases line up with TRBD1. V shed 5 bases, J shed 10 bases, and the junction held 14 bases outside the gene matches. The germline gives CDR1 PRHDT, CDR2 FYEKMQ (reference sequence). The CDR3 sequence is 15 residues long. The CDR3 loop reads CASSPSRDRVAVAFF. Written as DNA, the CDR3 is TGTGCCAGCAGCCCCAGCCGGGACAGGGTCGCTGTAGCTTTCTTT.

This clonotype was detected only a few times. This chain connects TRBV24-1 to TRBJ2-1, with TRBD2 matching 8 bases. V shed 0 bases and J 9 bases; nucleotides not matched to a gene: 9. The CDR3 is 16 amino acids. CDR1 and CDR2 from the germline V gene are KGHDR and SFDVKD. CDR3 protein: CATSDLFGRDGREQFF. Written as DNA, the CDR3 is TGTGCCACCAGTGATTTGTTCGGGAGGGATGGACGTGAGCAGTTCTTC.

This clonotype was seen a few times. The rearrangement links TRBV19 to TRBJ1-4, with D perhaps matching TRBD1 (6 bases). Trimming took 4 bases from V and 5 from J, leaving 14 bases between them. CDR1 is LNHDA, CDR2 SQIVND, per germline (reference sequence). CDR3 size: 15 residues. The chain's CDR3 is CASSRGERGNEKLFF. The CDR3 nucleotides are TGTGCCAGTAGTAGAGGGGAGAGGGGGAATGAAAAACTGTTTTTT.

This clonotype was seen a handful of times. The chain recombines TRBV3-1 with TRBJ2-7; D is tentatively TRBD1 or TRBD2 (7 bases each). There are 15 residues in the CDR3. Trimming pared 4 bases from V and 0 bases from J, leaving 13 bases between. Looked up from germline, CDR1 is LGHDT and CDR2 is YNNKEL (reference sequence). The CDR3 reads CASSPDREGSYEQYF. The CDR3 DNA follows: TGTGCCAGCAGCCCCGACAGGGAGGGCTCCTACGAGCAGTACTTC.